What follows describes a single TCR beta chain. Germline CDR1 reads KGHSH; CDR2 reads LQKENI. CDR3 length: 13 amino acids. V was shortened by 2 bases and J by 2 bases, with 7 bases between the two germline ends. Using immunoSEQ multiplex PCR, the repertoire was profiled, and TCRdb retains in-frame clones only, with some absent. The sample holds 400,000 to 450,000 clones, 80% to 95% seen once. This entry belongs to a study of control samples from healthy donors and cancer patients. The receptor was isolated from a man aged 40-55 years with head and neck cancer. The V call is TRBV18, the J call TRBJ2-7, with D unclear. Sequenced: PBMCs. CDR3 nucleotide sequence: TGTGCCAGCTCACCAGATCCCCCCTACGAGCAGTACTTC. Its protein is CASSPDPPYEQYF.